The 9 T cell receptor beta chains presented below share a single source sample, sequenced in a study of CD8 T cells in ankylosing spondylitis. TCRdb reanalysed the 5' RACE reads using MiXCR and keeps one entry per CDR3 protein. The sample includes about 360,000 distinct CDR3 sequences, roughly 22% seen only once; the top ten take 10% to 15%. Sample: blood, either unsorted or a sorted T cell fraction (not recorded which). These receptors were taken from a male donor with ankylosing spondylitis or in good health (not recorded which).

The gene calls are TRBV12-3 or TRBV12-4 and TRBJ2-2; D gene uncertain. The CDR3 covers 13 residues. Trimming left V 2 bases short and J 7 bases short, with 8 bases between. In DNA, the CDR3 is TGTGCCAGCAGTTTATCTAGGGACGGGGAGCTGTTTTTT. Translating gives CASSLSRDGELFF.

This chain links TRBV5-1 with TRBJ2-5; D tentatively fits TRBD1 or TRBD2 (6 bases each). V gave up 4 bases and J gave up 4 bases, with 17 bases separating them. The CDR3 runs to 15 residues. CDR1 and CDR2 from the germline V gene are SGHRS and YFSETQ. DNA for the CDR3: TGCGCCAGCAGCCCTGAACAGGGCGGGACAGAGACCCAGTACTTC. Translated: CASSPEQGGTETQYF.

This clonotype was observed a few times. The rearrangement links TRBV2 to TRBJ2-1; D call uncertain. The CDR3 length is 15 residues. V was pared by 0 bases and J by 3 bases, with 9 bases between. Germline CDR1 reads SNHLY; CDR2 reads FYNNEI. CDR3 nucleotide sequence: TGTGCCAGCAGTGAAGCCCAGAGCTTCTACAATGAGCAGTTCTTC. This codes for CASSEAQSFYNEQFF.

This clonotype occurred a few times. V is TRBV5-1 and J is TRBJ2-1; the D call may be TRBD1 or TRBD2 (5 bases each). Germline V gives CDR1 SGHRS, CDR2 YFSETQ. Deletions cut 3 bases from V and 0 bases from J, with 16 bases between. The CDR3 spans 17 residues. CDR3 sequence (DNA): TGCGCCAGCAGCTCCCGGGACGGATGGAGCTCCTACAATGAGCAGTTCTTC. It codes for CASSSRDGWSSYNEQFF. Variable domain in full (rest from reference TRBV5-1 and TRBJ2-1): KAGVTQTPRYLIKTRGQQVTLSCSPISGHRSVSWYQQTPGQGLQFLFEYFSETQRNKGNFPGRFSGRQFSNSRSEMNVSTLELGDSALYLCASSSRDGWSSYNEQFFGPGTRLTVL.

The chain is built from TRBV4-2 and TRBJ1-2; D is unresolved. The CDR3 has 14 residues. The V and J ends lost 1 base and 1 base respectively, with 7 bases between them. In germline, CDR1 is LGHNA, CDR2 YNFKEQ. The CDR3 nucleotides read TGTGCCAGCAGCCAAGGGGGTGGTAACTATGGCTACACCTTC. The encoded protein is CASSQGGGNYGYTF.

This clonotype was seen repeatedly, ten times or more. This sequence joins TRBV3-1 and TRBJ2-2; D is ambiguous. Per the germline V gene, CDR1 is LGHDT and CDR2 is YNNKEL (reference sequence). The CDR3 has 14 amino acids. V was pared by 1 base and J by 8 bases, with 11 bases between. CDR3 in amino acids: CASSQVWARGELFF. CDR3 bases: TGTGCCAGCAGCCAAGTCTGGGCGCGGGGGGAGCTGTTTTTT.

V gene TRBV29-1 combines with J gene TRBJ2-7; 10 bases agree with TRBD2. With V trimmed by 4 bases and J by 7 bases, 1 base remained unmatched. In germline, CDR1 is SQVTM, CDR2 ANQGSEA. The CDR3 is made up of 11 amino acids. The CDR3 protein is CSVVSGGEQYF. The CDR3 nucleotides are TGCAGCGTTGTTAGCGGGGGGGAGCAGTACTTC.

CDR3 region: CASSQGVRYEQFF. CDR3 nucleotide sequence: TGTGCCAGCAGCCAAGGGGTTCGGTATGAGCAGTTCTTC. This chain connects TRBV14 to TRBJ2-1; D gene uncertain. There are 13 residues in the CDR3. Trimming left V 1 base short and J 8 bases short, with 9 bases between. Germline V gene lookup returns CDR1 SGHDN and CDR2 FVKESK.

The genes are TRBV12-3 or TRBV12-4 and TRBJ1-1; 8 nucleotides line up with TRBD1. The CDR3 spans 17 residues. V shed 6 bases, J shed 5 bases, and the junction held 17 bases outside the gene matches. In DNA form, the CDR3 reads TGTGCCAGCAGGCGAGAACCTCGGACAGGGTTGTGGACTGAAGCTTTCTTT. Translating gives CASRREPRTGLWTEAFF.